One sample yielded the 9 T cell receptor beta chains listed below, sequenced in a study of blood T cell repertoires in COVID-19. Sequenced by immunoSEQ multiplex PCR; TCRdb stores in-frame clones only, minus some. The data contain over 250,000 clones, around 86% of them singletons. Source material: peripheral blood. Receptors originate from a man in his forties who had recovered from COVID-19.

The chain recombines TRBV7-6 with TRBJ2-1; the match to TRBD2 covers 14 bases. V lost 5 bases, J lost 1 base, and 10 bases stayed unmatched. CDR1 is SGHVS, CDR2 FNYEAQ, per germline. The CDR3 covers 19 residues. This CDR3 reads CASSPIGLAGGASYNEQFF. In DNA, the CDR3 is TGTGCCAGCAGCCCAATCGGACTAGCGGGAGGAGCATCCTACAATGAGCAGTTCTTC.

The chain links TRBV5-6 to TRBJ2-3, with 7 positions matching TRBD1. Looked up from germline, CDR1 is SGHDT and CDR2 is YYEEEE. Unmatched junction bases numbered 4, after V lost 5 bases and J lost 1 base. The CDR3 has 14 residues. DNA for the CDR3: TGTGCCAGCAGTTACAGGGGCCGCACAGATACGCAGTATTTT. This sequence encodes CASSYRGRTDTQYF. Supplemented by reference TRBV5-6 and TRBJ2-3, the full variable domain reads DAGVTQSPTHLIKTRGQQVTLRCSPKSGHDTVSWYQQALGQGPQFIFQYYEEEERQRGNFPDRFSGHQFPNYSSELNVNALLLGDSALYLCASSYRGRTDTQYFGPGTRLTVL.

This sequence joins TRBV5-1 and TRBJ2-7; D gene unclear. Trimming left V 3 bases short and J 0 bases short, with 13 bases between. This CDR3 has 15 residues. Germline assignment: CDR1 SGHRS and CDR2 YFSETQ. The CDR3 region has the DNA TGCGCCAGCAGCTCGTCTCCAGGCAGCTCCTACGAGCAGTACTTC. As protein: CASSSSPGSSYEQYF.

This clone has a handful of counts. The chain recombines TRBV2 with TRBJ1-1; 8 nucleotides match TRBD1. J lost 6 bases, V lost 7 bases, and 4 bases had no gene match. The CDR3 covers 12 residues. The germline V gene has CDR1 SNHLY and CDR2 FYNNEI. The CDR3 sequence is CASTNRGAEAFF. In DNA, the CDR3 is TGTGCCAGCACCAACAGGGGGGCTGAAGCTTTCTTT.

The sample holds one count of this clone. The rearrangement uses TRBV5-1 and TRBJ1-6; tentatively, D is TRBD1 (6 bases). V lost 0 bases and J 9 bases, leaving 10 bases between the germline ends. Germline CDR1 SGHRS, CDR2 YFSETQ. The CDR3 length is 14 residues. The CDR3 nucleotides are TGCGCCAGCAGCTTGGGTGTCAGGGGTTCACCCCTCCACTTT. Amino acid sequence: CASSLGVRGSPLHF. Variable domain in full (rest from reference TRBV5-1 and TRBJ1-6): KAGVTQTPRYLIKTRGQQVTLSCSPISGHRSVSWYQQTPGQGLQFLFEYFSETQRNKGNFPGRFSGRQFSNSRSEMNVSTLELGDSALYLCASSLGVRGSPLHFGNGTRLTVT.

This clone was detected only a few times. The sample contains more than one DNA sequence encoding this CDR3. The CDR3 is CASSQVSYGYTF. The CDR3 bases are TGTGCCAGCAGCCAAGTCAGCTATGGCTACACCTTC. V and J are TRBV3-1 (or the pseudogene TRBV3-2) and TRBJ1-2; D unclear. The germline gives CDR1 LGHDT, CDR2 YNNKEL (reference sequence). Trimming shortened V by 1 base and J by 4 bases, and 4 bases separated the two germline ends. This CDR3 is built from 12 residues.

This chain joins TRBV6-4 and TRBJ2-1; 13 bases match TRBD2. From germline, CDR1 is MRHNA and CDR2 SNTAGT. This CDR3 contains 16 residues. J gave up 6 bases and V 5 bases, and 7 bases lay outside the gene matches. The CDR3 coding sequence is TGTGCCAGCAGTACCACGGGACTAGCGGGACCCAATGAGCAGTTCTTC. It specifies CASSTTGLAGPNEQFF.

This chain uses TRBV7-2 with TRBJ2-1, with 8 bases lining up with TRBD1. Trimming removed 6 bases from V and 4 bases from J; junction bases left unmatched: 5. The CDR3 extends over 14 amino acids. Per germline, CDR1 SGHTA and CDR2 FQGNSA. The CDR3 DNA reads TGTGCCAGCAGGCCAGGGGGCGTTTACAATGAGCAGTTCTTC. Its translation: CASRPGGVYNEQFF.

V usage is TRBV4-3 and J usage is TRBJ1-2; D gene uncertain. V was cut by 4 bases and J by 5 bases, with 11 bases left in between. This CDR3 spans 13 amino acids. Germline values: CDR1 LGHNA, CDR2 YSLEER. In DNA form, the CDR3 reads TGCGCCAGCAGCCTAACCCGCGAGTATGGCTACACCTTC. This sequence encodes CASSLTREYGYTF.